The sequence of this T cell receptor beta chain was determined in a study of T-cell reconstitution after alpha-beta-depleted transplantation in children. The CDR3 has 18 residues. The V and J ends lost 2 bases and 5 bases, in that order; junction bases with no gene match: 13. The germline V gene encodes CDR1 SGHRS and CDR2 YFSETQ. The TCRbeta library was prepared with unique molecular identifiers. TCRdb reanalysed the PCR reads using MiXCR and keeps one entry per CDR3 protein. Of over 400,000 distinct CDR3 sequences listed, approximately 12% were seen once; the top ten hold around 5.8%. The TCR comes from a human donor who donated a stem cell graft to a child with combined immunodeficiency. Source: PBMCs from the stem cell graft donor, taken from the stem cell graft. V and J are TRBV5-1 and TRBJ2-5, with 12 nucleotides matching TRBD2. The CDR3 DNA reads TGCGCCAGCAGCTTTGGGCCTAGCGGGGGGGCCATTCCGGAGACCCAGTACTTC. It translates to CASSFGPSGGAIPETQYF.